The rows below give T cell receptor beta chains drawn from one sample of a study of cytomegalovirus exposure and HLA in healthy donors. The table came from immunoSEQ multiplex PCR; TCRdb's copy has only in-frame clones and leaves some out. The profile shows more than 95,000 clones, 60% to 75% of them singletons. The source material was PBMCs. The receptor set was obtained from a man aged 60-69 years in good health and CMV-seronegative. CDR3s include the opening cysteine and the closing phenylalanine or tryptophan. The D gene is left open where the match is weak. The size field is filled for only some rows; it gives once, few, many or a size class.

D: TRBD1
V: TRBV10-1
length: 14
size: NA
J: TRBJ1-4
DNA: TGCGCCAGCAGCACAGGGGGCGTCGGCGAAAAACTGTTTTTT
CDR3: CASSTGGVGEKLFF

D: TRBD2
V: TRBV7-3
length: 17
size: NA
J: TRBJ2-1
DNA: TGTGCCAGCAGCTCCGTGTCGGGCGGGAGCTCCTACAATGAGCAGTTCTTC
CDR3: CASSSVSGGSSYNEQFF

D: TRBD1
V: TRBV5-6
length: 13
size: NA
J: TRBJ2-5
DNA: TGTGCCAGCAGCCGGACAGGGTCAGAGACCCAGTACTTC
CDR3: CASSRTGSETQYF

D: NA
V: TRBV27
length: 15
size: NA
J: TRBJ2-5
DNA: TGTGCCAGCAGTTTGTCCACAGGGTGGTCGAAGACCCAGTACTTC
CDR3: CASSLSTGWSKTQYF

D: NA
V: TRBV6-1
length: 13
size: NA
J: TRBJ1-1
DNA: TGTGCCAGCAGTGAAGCGGAGGGGACTGAAGCTTTCTTT
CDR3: CASSEAEGTEAFF

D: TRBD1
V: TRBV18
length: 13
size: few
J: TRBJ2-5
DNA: TGTGCCAGCTCACTACAGGGGGGAGAGACCCAGTACTTC
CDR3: CASSLQGGETQYF

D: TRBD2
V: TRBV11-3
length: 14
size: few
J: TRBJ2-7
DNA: TGTGCCAGCAGCTTAAAAGCGGGAGTCTACGAGCAGTACTTC
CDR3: CASSLKAGVYEQYF

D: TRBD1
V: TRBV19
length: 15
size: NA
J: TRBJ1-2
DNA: TGTGCCAGTAGTGCAGAGACAGGGGCTCTCTTTGGCTACACCTTC
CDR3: CASSAETGALFGYTF

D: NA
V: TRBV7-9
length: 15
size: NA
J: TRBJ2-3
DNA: TGTGCCAGCAGCTTAATTGGGACTGGCACAGATACGCAGTATTTT
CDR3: CASSLIGTGTDTQYF

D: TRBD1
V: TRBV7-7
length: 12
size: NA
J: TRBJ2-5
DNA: TGTGCCGTATCGACAGGGGAAGAGACCCAGTACTTC
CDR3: CAVSTGEETQYF

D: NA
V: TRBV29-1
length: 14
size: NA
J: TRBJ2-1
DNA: TGCAGCGTTGAAGGGGGCGAGAACTACAATGAGCAGTTCTTC
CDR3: CSVEGGENYNEQFF

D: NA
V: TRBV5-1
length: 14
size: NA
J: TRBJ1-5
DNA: TGCGCCAGCAGCTTGGGCGGGAAAAATCAGCCCCAGCATTTT
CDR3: CASSLGGKNQPQHF

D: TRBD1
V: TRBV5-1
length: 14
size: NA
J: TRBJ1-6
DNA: TGCGCCAGCACCTCCGGGACAGGGGCCTCGCCCCTCCACTTT
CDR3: CASTSGTGASPLHF

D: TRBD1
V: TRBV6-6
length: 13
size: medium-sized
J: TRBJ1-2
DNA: TGTGCCAGCAGCCCGGGACAGAACTATGGCTACACCTTC
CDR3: CASSPGQNYGYTF

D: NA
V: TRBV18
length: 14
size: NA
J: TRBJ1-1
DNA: TGTGCCAGCTCACCAGAGGGTTTGGACACTGAAGCTTTCTTT
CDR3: CASSPEGLDTEAFF

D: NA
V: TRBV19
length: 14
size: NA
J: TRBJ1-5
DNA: TGTGCCAGTAGTATAGACAGGGTTTCTCAGCCCCAGCATTTT
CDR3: CASSIDRVSQPQHF

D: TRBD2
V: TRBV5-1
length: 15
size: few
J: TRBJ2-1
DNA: TGCGCCAGCAGACCCCGGGAGGGCCTCTACAATGAGCAGTTCTTC
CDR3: CASRPREGLYNEQFF

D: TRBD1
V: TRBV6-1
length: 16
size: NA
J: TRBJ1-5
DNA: TGTGCCAGCAGTGCAGAGGGACAGGGCATTTTTCTTGCCCAGCATTTT
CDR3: CASSAEGQGIFLAQHF

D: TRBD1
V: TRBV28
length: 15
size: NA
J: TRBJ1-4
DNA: TGTGCCAGCAGTTTATTGGGGACAGGGAATGAAAAACTGTTTTTT
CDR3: CASSLLGTGNEKLFF

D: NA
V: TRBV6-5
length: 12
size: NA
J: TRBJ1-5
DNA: TGTGCCAGCAGTGGAGGCGGTCAGCCCCAGCATTTT
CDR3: CASSGGGQPQHF

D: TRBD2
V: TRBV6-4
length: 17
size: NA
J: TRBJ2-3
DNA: TGTGCCAGCAGTGACGGAGGTAGCGGGGGGCCCACAGATACGCAGTATTTT
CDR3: CASSDGGSGGPTDTQYF

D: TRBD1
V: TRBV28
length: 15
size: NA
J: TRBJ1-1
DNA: TGTGCCAGCAGTCACCGCCGGACAGGGAACACTGAAGCTTTCTTT
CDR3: CASSHRRTGNTEAFF

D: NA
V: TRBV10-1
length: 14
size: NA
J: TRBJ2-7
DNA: TGCGCCAGCAGTGAGGCAGGGGAAGGCTACGAGCAGTACTTC
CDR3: CASSEAGEGYEQYF

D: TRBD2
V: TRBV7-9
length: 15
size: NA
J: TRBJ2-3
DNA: TGTGCCAGCAGCATGGGACTAGCGGGAGCGGATACGCAGTATTTT
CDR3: CASSMGLAGADTQYF

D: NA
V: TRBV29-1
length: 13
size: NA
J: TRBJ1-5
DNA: TGCAGCGTTGTACGGGGGGTGGGTCAGCCCCAGCATTTT
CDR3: CSVVRGVGQPQHF

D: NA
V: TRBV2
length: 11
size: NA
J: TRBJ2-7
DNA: TGTGCCAGCGTGGAGGCAGGAGAGCAGTACTTC
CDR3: CASVEAGEQYF

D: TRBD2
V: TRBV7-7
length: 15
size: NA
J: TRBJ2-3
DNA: TGTGCTAGCACCGAAGGGACTAGCCGAACAGATACGCAGTATTTT
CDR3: CASTEGTSRTDTQYF

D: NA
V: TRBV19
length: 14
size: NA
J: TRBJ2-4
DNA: TGTGCCAGTACCCCGCAGGGGTCCAAAAACATTCAGTACTTC
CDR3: CASTPQGSKNIQYF

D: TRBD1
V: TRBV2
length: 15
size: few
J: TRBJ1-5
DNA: TGTGCCAGCAGTGAAGGGGACAGGGTGTCCCAGCCCCAGCATTTT
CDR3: CASSEGDRVSQPQHF

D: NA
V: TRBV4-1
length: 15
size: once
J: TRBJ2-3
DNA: TGCGCCAGCAGCCAGGCCCCGATCGGCACAGATACGCAGTATTTT
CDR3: CASSQAPIGTDTQYF

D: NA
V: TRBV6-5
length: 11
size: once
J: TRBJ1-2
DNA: TGTGCCAGCAGCTCCTTCTATGGCTACACCTTC
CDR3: CASSSFYGYTF

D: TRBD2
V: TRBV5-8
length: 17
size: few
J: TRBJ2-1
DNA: TGTGCCAGCAGCTCTCAGCGGGGGGGCAATAAGTACAATGAGCAGTTCTTC
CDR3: CASSSQRGGNKYNEQFF

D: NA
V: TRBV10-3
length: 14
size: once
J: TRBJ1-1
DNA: TGTGCCATCAGTGAGCCCGAGATGAACACTGAAGCTTTCTTT
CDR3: CAISEPEMNTEAFF

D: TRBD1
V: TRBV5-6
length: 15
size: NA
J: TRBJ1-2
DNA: TGTGCCAGCAGCGGGGACAGGAAACAATTGGGGGGCTACACCTTC
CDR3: CASSGDRKQLGGYTF

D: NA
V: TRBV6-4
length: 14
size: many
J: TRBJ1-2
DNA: TGTGCCAGCAGTGATCTGGAGGGCGGCTATGGCTACACCTTC
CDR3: CASSDLEGGYGYTF

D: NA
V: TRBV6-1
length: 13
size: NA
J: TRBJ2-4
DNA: TGTGCCAGCGCCGGGGGGCTGGGAAACATTCAGTACTTC
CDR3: CASAGGLGNIQYF

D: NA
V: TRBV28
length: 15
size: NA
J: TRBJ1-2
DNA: TGTGCCAGCAGTGCAAACAGGGTAAGGCACCATGGCTACACCTTC
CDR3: CASSANRVRHHGYTF

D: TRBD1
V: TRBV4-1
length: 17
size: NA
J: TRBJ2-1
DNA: TGCGCCAGCAGCCAGAGGAACCGGGACAGGGGAAGGAATGAGCAGTTCTTC
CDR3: CASSQRNRDRGRNEQFF

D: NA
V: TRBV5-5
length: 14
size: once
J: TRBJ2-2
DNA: TGTGCCAGCAGCTCGGACTACGGGCCACTCTTCCTGTTTTTT
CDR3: CASSSDYGPLFLFF

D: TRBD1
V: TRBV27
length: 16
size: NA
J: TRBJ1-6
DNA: TGTGCCAGCAGTTCTCGGATGGGACAGGGACCTTCACCCCTCCACTTT
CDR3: CASSSRMGQGPSPLHF

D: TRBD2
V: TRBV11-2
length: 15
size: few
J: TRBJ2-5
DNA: TGTGCCAGCAGCCCTAGCGGGGGGCTTAAAGAGACCCAGTACTTC
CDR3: CASSPSGGLKETQYF

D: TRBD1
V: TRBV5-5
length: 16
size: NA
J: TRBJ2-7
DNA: TGTGCCAGCAGCCTCCGGACAGGAGGAAGCTCCTACGAGCAGTACTTC
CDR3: CASSLRTGGSSYEQYF

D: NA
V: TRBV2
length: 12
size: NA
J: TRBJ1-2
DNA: TGTGCCAGCGAGCTCTTGAACTATGGCTACACCTTC
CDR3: CASELLNYGYTF

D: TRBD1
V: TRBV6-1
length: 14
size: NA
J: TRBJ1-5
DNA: TGTGCCAGCTTACGACAGGGCCTTAATCAGCCCCAGCATTTT
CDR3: CASLRQGLNQPQHF

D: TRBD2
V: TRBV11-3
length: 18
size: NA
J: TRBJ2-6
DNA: TGTGCCAGCAGCCCCCGGGCTAGCGGGCCTTCTGGGGCCAACGTCCTGACTTTC
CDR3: CASSPRASGPSGANVLTF

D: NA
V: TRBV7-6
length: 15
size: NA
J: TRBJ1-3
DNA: TGTGCCAGCAGCTTGGGTCCAGGCTTCGGAAACACCATATATTTT
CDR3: CASSLGPGFGNTIYF

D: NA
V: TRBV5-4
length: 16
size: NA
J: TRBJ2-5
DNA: TGTGCCAGCAGCCGCCGACAGGAAAGGGTCCAAGAGACCCAGTACTTC
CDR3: CASSRRQERVQETQYF

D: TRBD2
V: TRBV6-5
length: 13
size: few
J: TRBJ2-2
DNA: TGTGCCAGTGAAAGGACTAGCGGAGGTGGGCTGTTTTTT
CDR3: CASERTSGGGLFF

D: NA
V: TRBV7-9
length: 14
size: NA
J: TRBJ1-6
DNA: TGTGCCAGCACCTCGGGCTCCTATAATTCACCCCTCCACTTT
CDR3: CASTSGSYNSPLHF

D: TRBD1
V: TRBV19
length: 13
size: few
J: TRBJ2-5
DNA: TGTGCCAGTGGGAAGGACAGGGCTGGGACCCAGTACTTC
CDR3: CASGKDRAGTQYF

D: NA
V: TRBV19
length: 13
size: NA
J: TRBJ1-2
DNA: TGTGCCAGTAAGGCGGATTTTAACTATGGCTACACCTTC
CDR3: CASKADFNYGYTF

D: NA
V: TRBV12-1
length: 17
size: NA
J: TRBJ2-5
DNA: TGTGCCAGCAGCTTTGCAAGCGGGGTCGCCTTTGGAGAGACCCAGTACTTC
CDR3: CASSFASGVAFGETQYF

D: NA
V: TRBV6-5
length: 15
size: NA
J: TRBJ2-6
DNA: TGTGCCAGCAGAAAAGTACTCTCTGGGGCCAACGTCCTGACTTTC
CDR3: CASRKVLSGANVLTF

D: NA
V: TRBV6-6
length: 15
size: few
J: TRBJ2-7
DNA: TGTGCCAGCAGTTACAGAGCGAGGAGCTCCTACGAGCAGTACTTC
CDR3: CASSYRARSSYEQYF

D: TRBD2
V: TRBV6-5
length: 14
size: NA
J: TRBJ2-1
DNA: TGTGCCAGCTTAGCGGGAGGATCCTACAATGAGCAGTTCTTC
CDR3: CASLAGGSYNEQFF

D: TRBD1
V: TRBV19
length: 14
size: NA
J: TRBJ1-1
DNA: TGTGCCAGTAGTTGGACAGGGGTTAACACTGAAGCTTTCTTT
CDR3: CASSWTGVNTEAFF

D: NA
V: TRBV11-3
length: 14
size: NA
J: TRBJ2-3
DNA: TGTGCCAGCAGCTTAGGTAGCACCACAGATACGCAGTATTTT
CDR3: CASSLGSTTDTQYF

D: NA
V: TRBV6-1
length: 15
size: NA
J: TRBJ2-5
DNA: TGTGCCAGCACCCCCTCCGGGGGAATCCAAGGGGCCCAGTACTTC
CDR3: CASTPSGGIQGAQYF

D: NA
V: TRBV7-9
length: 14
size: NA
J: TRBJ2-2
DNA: TGTTCCAGCAGCTTATTGTCGGGAGCCGGGGAGCTGTTTTTT
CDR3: CSSSLLSGAGELFF